The T cell receptor (beta chain) under discussion was sequenced for a study of blood T cell repertoires in COVID-19. V gave up 7 bases and J gave up 0 bases, with 22 bases separating them. From germline, CDR1 is MDHEN and CDR2 SYDVKM. This CDR3 spans 19 amino acids. TCRdb's table, derived via immunoSEQ multiplex PCR, lists solely in-frame clones and lacks some. The sample holds about 240,000 clones, about nine tenths seen once. This chain joins TRBV28 and TRBJ1-6; the D gene is possibly TRBD1 (5 bases). Specimen: peripheral blood. This sequence was found in a man aged 55 to 70 who had recovered from COVID-19. CDR3 nucleotides: TGTGCCAGCAAACCTCGTCTGGGGACTGCGAGCTCCTATAATTCACCCCTCCACTTT. Its protein is CASKPRLGTASSYNSPLHF.